This TCR beta chain was sequenced during a study of T cell responses to AZD1222 COVID-19 vaccine (dated by TCRdb to the early 2020s). At the level of the whole study: Because spike-specific TCR depth and breadth did not differ between the two schedules, AZD1222 recipients who got a second dose at roughly 4 weeks were pooled with those who got a second dose at roughly 12 weeks. A total of 230 to 250 trial participants underwent TCR sequencing, of whom 200 to 220 had received two doses of AZD1222 and 26 had received two doses of the MenACWY control vaccine. Trial participants were enrolled by age into subgroups of 18-55, 56-69 and 70-plus years, and around 150, 29 and 61 TCR-sequenced participants, respectively, were included in these subgroups. Results the study describes overall, beyond this receptor: Conclusions about previously exposed vaccinees were limited because only 6 or 7 AZD1222 recipients were SARS-CoV-2 seropositive at baseline. The whole spike protein was spanned by vaccine-associated CD4 TCRs, and dominant responses were seen in regions 160-218 and 743-854. After two AZD1222 doses, spike-specific TCR breadth and depth were significantly higher than at day 0 and than in MenACWY recipients. Reportedly, almost half of the unique spike-specific TCRs recognized epitopes lying outside the regions that are mutated in the B.1.351 and B.1.1.7 variants. Most participants were white British and females outnumbered males, and the authors suggested that clonal diversity may have been underestimated. No day 14 peak-response samples were available, so repertoires were characterized only after the peak T cell response. In the small 56-69-year group, the increase in depth fell short of significance, most likely because of low power.

CDR1 and CDR2 are read off the germline V gene as SNHLY and FYNNEI. The CDR3 sequence holds 12 residues, the cysteine and phenylalanine included. The only DNA kept is the CDR3, 36 bases in frame from the first base. Trimming takes 8 bases from V and 0 bases from J, and the germline ends sit 5 bases apart. The CDR3 regions of human TCRbeta chains were analyzed by immunosequencing. For the original study's pipeline: Repertoire TCRs were matched against a reference library of SARS-CoV-2-specific TCRs generated with the MIRA antigen-specificity platform. Breadth was defined as the fraction of unique TCRs that were SARS-CoV-2-associated, and depth was defined as the fraction of total T cells that were SARS-CoV-2-associated. Each spike-specific TCR was assigned to its reactive spike region and to a CD4 or CD8 class using the MIRA data. Log10-transformed breadth and depth values were compared by one-way ANOVA with Sidak's multiple comparisons tests. TCRdb took this table from immuneACCESS and kept in-frame rearrangements with V and J called. Such tables lack part of the clones; where checked against another copy, unresolved V genes explain under half of the gap, and the rest is unexplained. The DNA was the basis for D and trimming; V, J and clone size are from that table. Within this sample are about 100,000 clones, with more than 70% of them counted one time only. More than 1.2% of the sample goes to the ten largest clones.

The sample's time point, from its label and the paper: baseline before first vaccination. Vaccinee samples came from UK trials COV001 and COV002, including a single-blind randomized controlled phase 2/3 trial of AZD1222 (ChAdOx1 nCoV-19) in healthy adults. For TCRbeta chain sequencing, PBMC samples were collected from trial participants at day 0 and at day 28 after the second dose. As concerns this clone: Its antigen is not yet known. No base quality values were provided; no much bigger clone lies one nucleotide off.

The source was peripheral blood, collected on day 0 of AZD1222 vaccination. Recombination linked TRBV2 to TRBJ1-3, with the D segment identity uncertain. This sequence originates from an adult in good health. The CDR3 region has the sequence CASGYSGNTIYF. The DNA sequence reads TGTGCCAGCGGCTACTCTGGAAACACCATATATTTT.